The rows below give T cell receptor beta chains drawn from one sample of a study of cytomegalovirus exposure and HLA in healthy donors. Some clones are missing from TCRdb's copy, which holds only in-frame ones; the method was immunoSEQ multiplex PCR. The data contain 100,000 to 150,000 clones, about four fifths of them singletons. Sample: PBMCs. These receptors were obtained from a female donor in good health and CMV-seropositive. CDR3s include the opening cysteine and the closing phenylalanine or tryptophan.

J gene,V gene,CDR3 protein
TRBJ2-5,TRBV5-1,CASSRTGGPPTGETQYF
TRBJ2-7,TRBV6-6,CASSKDSYEQYF
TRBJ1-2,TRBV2,CASSRGQPWVGYTF
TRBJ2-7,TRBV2,CASTGAYEQYF
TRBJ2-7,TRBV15,CATSRDSAGPYEQYF
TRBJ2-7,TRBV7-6,CASSPRDSDEQYF
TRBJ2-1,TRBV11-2,CASSLAQYNEQFF
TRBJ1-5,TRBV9,CASSPATDYQPQHF
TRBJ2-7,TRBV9,CASSVGSSGEIYEQYF
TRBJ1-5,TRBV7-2,CASSSTRGTNQPQHF
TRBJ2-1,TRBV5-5,CASSHETGQSYNEQFF
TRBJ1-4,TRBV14,CASSQALGGLNEKLFF
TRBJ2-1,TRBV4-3,CASSPGLAGGPGEQFF
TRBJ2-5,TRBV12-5,CASGLARGPQETQYF
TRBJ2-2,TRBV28,CASIWGQGTGELFF
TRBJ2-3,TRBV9,CASSVRGIRTDTQYF
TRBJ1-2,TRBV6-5,CASSPTGTGAAGYTF
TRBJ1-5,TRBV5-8,CASSLFIGNQPQHF
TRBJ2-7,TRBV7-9,CSSSHLGREISYEQYF
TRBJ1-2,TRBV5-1,CASSRDPQGAVGYTF
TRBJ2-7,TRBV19,CASSREPGQTYEQYF
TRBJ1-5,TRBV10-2,CASSTRTGSNQPQHF